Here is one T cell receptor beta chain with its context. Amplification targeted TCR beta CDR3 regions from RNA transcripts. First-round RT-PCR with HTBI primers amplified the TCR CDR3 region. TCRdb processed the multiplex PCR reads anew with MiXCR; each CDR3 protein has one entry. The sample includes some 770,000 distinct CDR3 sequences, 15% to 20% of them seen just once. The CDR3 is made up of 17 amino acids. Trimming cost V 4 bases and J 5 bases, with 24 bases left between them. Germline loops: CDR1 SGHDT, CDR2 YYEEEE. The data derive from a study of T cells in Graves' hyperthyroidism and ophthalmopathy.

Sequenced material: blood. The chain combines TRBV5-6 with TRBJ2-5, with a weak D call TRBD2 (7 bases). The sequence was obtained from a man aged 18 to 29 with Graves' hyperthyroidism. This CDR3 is CASSPGHAGALEETQYF. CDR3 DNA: TGTGCCAGCAGCCCCGGGCATGCGGGGGCGCTAGAGGAGACCCAGTACTTC.